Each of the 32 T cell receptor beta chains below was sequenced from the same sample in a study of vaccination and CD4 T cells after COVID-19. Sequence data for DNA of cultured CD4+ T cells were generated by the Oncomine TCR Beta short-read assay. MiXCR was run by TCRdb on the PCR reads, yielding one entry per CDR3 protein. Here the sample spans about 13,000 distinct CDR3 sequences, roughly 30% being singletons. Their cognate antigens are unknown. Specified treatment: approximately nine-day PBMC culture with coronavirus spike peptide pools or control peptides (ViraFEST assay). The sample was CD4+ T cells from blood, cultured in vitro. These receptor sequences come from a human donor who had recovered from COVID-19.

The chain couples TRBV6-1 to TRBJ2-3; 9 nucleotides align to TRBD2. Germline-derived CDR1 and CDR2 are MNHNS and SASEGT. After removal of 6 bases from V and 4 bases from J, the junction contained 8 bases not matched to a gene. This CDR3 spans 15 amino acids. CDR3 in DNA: TGTGCCAGCAGCGAGCTAGCGGGGTCGGCAGATACGCAGTATTTT. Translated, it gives CASSELAGSADTQYF.

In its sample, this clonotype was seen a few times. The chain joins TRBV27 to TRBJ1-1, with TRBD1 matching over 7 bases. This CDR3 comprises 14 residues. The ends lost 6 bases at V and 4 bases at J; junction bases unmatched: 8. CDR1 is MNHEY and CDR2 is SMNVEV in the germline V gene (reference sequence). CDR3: CASRSTTGRTEAFF. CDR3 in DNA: TGTGCCAGCAGATCTACGACAGGGCGCACTGAAGCTTTCTTT.

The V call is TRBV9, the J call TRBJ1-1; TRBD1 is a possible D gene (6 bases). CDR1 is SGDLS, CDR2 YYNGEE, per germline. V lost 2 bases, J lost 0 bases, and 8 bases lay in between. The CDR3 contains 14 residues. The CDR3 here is CASSVAGVNTEAFF. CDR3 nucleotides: TGTGCCAGCAGCGTCGCAGGGGTGAACACTGAAGCTTTCTTT.

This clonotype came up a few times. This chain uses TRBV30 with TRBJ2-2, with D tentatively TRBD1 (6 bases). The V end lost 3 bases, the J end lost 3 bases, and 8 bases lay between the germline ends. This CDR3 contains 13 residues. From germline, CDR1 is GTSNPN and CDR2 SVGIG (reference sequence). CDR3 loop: CAWSGQYTGELFF. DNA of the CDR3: TGTGCCTGGAGCGGACAGTACACCGGGGAGCTGTTTTTT.

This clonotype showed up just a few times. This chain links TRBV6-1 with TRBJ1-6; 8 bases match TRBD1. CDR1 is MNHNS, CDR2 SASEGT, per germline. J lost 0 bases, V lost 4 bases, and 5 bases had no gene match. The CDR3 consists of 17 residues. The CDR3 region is CASSVRGRGSYNSPLHF. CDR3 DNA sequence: TGTGCCAGCAGTGTCAGGGGGCGCGGCTCCTATAATTCACCCCTCCACTTT.

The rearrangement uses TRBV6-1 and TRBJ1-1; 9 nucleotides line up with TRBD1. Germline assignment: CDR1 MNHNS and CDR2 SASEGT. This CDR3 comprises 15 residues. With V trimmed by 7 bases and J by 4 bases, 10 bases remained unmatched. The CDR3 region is CASNRPDRGRTEAFF. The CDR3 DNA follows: TGTGCCAGCAATCGTCCGGACAGGGGACGCACTGAAGCTTTCTTT.

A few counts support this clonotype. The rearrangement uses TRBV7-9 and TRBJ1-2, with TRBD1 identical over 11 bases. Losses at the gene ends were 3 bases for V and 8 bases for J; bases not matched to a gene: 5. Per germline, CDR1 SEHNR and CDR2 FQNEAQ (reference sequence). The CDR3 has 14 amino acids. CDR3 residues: CASSFLWTGGGYTF. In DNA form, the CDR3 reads TGTGCCAGCAGCTTTCTCTGGACAGGGGGCGGCTACACCTTC.

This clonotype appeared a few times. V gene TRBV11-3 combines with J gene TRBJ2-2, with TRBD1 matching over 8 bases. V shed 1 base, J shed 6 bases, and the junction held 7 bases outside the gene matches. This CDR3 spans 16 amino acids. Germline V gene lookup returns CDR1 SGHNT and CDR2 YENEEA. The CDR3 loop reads CASSLGTGRESGELFF. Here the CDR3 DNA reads TGTGCCAGCAGCTTAGGGACAGGGCGGGAATCCGGGGAGCTGTTTTTT. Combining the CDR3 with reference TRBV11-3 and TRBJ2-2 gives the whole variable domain EAGVVQSPRYKIIEKKQPVAFWCNPISGHNTLYWYLQNLGQGPELLIRYENEEAVDDSQLPKDRFSAERLKGVDSTLKIQPAELGDSAVYLCASSLGTGRESGELFFGEGSRLTVL.

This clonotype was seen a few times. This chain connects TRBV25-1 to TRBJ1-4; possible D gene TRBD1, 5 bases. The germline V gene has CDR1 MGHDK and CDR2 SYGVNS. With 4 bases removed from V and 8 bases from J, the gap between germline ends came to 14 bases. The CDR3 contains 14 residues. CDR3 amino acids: CASSADWRGEKLFF. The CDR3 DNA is TGTGCCAGCAGTGCCGACTGGCGGGGCGAAAAACTGTTTTTT.

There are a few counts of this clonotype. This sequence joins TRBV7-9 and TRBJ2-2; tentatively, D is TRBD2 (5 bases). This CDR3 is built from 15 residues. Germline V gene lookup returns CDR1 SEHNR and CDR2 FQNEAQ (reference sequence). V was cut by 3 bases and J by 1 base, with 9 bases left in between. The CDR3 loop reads CASSFRTLNTGELFF. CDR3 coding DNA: TGTGCCAGCAGCTTTCGGACTTTGAACACCGGGGAGCTGTTTTTT.

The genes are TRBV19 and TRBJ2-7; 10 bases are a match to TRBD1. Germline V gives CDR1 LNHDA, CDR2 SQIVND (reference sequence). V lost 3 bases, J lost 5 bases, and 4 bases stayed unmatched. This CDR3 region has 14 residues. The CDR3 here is CASSIGDRGNEQYF. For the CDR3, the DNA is TGTGCCAGTAGTATTGGGGACAGGGGCAACGAGCAGTACTTC.

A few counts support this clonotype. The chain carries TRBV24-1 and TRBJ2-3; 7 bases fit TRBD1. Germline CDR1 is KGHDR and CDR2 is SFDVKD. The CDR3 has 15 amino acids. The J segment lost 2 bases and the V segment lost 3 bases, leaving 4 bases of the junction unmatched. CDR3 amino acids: CATSDRGQNTDTQYF. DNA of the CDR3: TGTGCCACCAGTGATCGGGGACAGAACACAGATACGCAGTATTTT.

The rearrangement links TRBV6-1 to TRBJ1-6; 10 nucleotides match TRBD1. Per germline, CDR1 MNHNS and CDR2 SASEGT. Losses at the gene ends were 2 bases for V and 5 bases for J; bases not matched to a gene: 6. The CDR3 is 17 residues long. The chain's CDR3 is CASSEIGTGANNSPLHF. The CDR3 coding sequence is TGTGCCAGCAGTGAAATCGGGACAGGGGCGAATAATTCACCCCTCCACTTT.

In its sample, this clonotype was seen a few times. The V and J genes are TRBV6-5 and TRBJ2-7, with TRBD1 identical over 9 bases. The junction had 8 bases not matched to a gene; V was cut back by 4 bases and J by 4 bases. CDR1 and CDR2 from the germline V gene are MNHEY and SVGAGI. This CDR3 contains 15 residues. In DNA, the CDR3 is TGTGCCAGCAGTTCACCGGGACAGGGATCGTACGAGCAGTACTTC. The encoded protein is CASSSPGQGSYEQYF.

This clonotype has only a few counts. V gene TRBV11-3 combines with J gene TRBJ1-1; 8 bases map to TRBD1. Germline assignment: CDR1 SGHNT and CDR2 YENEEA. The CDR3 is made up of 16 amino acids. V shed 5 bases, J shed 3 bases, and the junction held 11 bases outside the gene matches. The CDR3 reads CASSHRGFQGDTEAFF. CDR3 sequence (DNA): TGTGCCAGCAGCCACAGGGGGTTCCAGGGGGACACTGAAGCTTTCTTT.

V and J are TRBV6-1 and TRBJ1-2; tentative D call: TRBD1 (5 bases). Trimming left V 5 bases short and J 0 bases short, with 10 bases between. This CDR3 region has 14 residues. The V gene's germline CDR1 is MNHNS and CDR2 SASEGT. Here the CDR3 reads CASSRQRTNYGYTF. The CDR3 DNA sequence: TGTGCCAGCAGTCGACAGCGAACTAACTATGGCTACACCTTC.

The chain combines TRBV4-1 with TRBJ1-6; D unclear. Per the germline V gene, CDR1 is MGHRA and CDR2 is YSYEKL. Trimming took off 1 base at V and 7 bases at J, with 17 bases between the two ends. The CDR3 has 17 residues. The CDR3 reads CASSQVGSGRLNSPLHF. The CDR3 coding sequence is TGCGCCAGCAGCCAAGTAGGTTCAGGACGGCTAAATTCACCCCTCCACTTT.

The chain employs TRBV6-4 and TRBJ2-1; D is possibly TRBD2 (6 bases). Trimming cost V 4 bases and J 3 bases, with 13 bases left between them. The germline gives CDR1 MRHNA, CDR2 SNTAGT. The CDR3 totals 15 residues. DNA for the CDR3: TGTGCCAGCAGTGGACGACTAGAGGGCTACAATGAGCAGTTCTTC. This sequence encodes CASSGRLEGYNEQFF.

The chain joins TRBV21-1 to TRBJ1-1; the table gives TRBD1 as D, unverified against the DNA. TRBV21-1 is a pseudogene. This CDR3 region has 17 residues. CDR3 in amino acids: CASSKVFRVGVNTEAFF. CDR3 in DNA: TGTGCCAGCAGCAAAGTTTTCAGGGTGGGGGTGAACACTGAAGCTTTCTTT.

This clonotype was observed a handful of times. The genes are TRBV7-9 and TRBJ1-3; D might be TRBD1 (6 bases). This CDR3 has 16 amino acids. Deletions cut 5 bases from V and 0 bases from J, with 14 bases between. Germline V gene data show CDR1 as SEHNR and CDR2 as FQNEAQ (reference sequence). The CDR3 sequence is CASSQLTGFSGNTIYF. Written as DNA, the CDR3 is TGTGCCAGCAGCCAACTTACAGGGTTCTCTGGAAACACCATATATTTT.

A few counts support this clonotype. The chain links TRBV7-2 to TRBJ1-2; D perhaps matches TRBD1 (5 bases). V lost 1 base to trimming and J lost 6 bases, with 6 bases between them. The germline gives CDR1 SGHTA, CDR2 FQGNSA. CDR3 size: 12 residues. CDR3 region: CASSLEGDGYTF. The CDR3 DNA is TGTGCCAGCAGCTTAGAAGGGGATGGCTACACCTTC.

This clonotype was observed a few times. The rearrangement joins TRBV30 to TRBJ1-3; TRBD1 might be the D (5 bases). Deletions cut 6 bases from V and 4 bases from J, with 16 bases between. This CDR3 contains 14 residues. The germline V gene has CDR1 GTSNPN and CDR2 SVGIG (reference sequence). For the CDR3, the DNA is TGTGCCTGCGCAGGGCCCGGAGGGGGAAACACCATATATTTT. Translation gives CACAGPGGGNTIYF.

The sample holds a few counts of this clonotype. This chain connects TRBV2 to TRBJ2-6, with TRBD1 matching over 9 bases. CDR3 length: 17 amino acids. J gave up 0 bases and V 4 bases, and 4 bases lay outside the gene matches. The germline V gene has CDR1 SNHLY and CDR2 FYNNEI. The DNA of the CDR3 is TGTGCCAGCAGTGGGGGGACAGGGAGCTCTGGGGCCAACGTCCTGACTTTC. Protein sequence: CASSGGTGSSGANVLTF.

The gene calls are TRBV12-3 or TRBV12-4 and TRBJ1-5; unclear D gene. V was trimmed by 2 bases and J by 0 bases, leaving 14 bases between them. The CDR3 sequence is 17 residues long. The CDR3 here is CASSLSRGPNSNQPQHF. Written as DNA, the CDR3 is TGTGCCAGCAGTTTAAGTAGAGGACCGAATAGCAATCAGCCCCAGCATTTT.

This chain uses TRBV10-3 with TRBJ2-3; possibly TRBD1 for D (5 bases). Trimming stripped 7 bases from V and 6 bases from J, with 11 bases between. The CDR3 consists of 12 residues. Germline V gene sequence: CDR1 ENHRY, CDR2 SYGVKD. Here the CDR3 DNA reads TGTGCCATCACCGACAGCGCCGATACGCAGTATTTT. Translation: CAITDSADTQYF.

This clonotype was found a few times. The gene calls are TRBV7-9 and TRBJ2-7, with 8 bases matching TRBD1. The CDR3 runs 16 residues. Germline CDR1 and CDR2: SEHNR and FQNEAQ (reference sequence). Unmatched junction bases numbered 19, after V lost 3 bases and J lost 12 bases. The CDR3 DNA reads TGTGCCAGCAGCTTTAGCGAGTTAGTCGGACAGGGTTTCTGGTACTTC. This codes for CASSFSELVGQGFWYF.

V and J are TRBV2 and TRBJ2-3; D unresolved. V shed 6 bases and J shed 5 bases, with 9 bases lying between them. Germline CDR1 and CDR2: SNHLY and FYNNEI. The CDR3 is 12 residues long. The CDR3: CASRVDRDTQYF. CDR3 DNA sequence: TGTGCCAGCAGGGTCGACCGAGATACGCAGTATTTT. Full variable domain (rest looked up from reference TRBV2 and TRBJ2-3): EPEVTQTPSHQVTQMGQEVILRCVPISNHLYFYWYRQILGQKVEFLVSFYNNEISEKSEIFDDQFSVERPDGSNFTLKIRSTKLEDSAMYFCASRVDRDTQYFGPGTRLTVL.

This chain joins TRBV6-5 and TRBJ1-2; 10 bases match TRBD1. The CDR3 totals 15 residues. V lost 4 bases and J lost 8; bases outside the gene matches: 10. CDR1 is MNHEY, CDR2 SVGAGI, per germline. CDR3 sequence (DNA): TGTGCCAGCAGTTCTTTGGACAGGGGGTTTCGAGGCTACACCTTC. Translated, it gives CASSSLDRGFRGYTF.

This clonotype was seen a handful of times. CDR3 residues: CSAHRGGQETQYF. As DNA, the CDR3 is TGCAGTGCTCACCGGGGGGGTCAAGAGACCCAGTACTTC. This chain uses TRBV20-1 with TRBJ2-5; 8 bases fit TRBD2. Trimming took 5 bases from V and 2 from J; bases not matched to a gene: 4. Germline V gene data show CDR1 as DFQATT and CDR2 as SNEGSKA (reference sequence). The CDR3 sequence is 13 residues long.

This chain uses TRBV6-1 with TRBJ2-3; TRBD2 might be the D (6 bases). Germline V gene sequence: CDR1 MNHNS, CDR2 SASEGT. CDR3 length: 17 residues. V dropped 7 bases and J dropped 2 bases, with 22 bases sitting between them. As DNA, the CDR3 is TGTGCCAGCAAGGGGCGGGGAAGCTCCCAATCCACAGATACGCAGTATTTT. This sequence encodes CASKGRGSSQSTDTQYF.

The CDR3 coding sequence is TGCAGTGCTAGAGCCGTAGCGGGGGGGTCCCAAGAGACCCAGTACTTC. Translated, it gives CSARAVAGGSQETQYF. The J gene is TRBJ2-5, the V gene TRBV20-1, with TRBD2 identical over 11 bases. J lost 1 base, V lost 1 base, and 5 bases had no gene match. This CDR3 is built from 16 residues. Germline V CDR1 and CDR2: DFQATT, SNEGSKA (reference sequence).

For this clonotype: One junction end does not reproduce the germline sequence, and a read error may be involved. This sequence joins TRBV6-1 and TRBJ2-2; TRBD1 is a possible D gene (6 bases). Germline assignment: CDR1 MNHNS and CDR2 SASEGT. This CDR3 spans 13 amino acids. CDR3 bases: TGTGCCAGCCGGACAGTAACCACCAGGGAGCTGTTTTTT. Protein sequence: CASRTVTTRELFF.